Presented here are 18 T cell receptor beta chains from one specimen sequenced in a study of response to subunit inactivated influenza vaccine. TCRdb reanalysed the RT-PCR reads using MiXCR and keeps one entry per CDR3 protein. The sample lists hundreds of thousands of distinct CDR3 sequences; about a sixth were seen once. The material sequenced was PBMCs from blood, taken approximately 12 days after vaccination. These receptors were collected from a man over 45 who received an inactivated influenza vaccine.

The chain recombines TRBV6-2 or TRBV6-3 with TRBJ2-1; unclear D gene. V dropped 2 bases and J dropped 6 bases, with 8 bases sitting between them. The CDR3 totals 13 residues. The V gene's germline CDR1 is MNHEY and CDR2 SVGEGT. In nucleotides, the CDR3 is TGTGCCAGCAGTTACGAGGTACGCAATGAGCAGTTCTTC. It encodes CASSYEVRNEQFF.

This clonotype was found a few times. The genes are TRBV7-3 and TRBJ2-2; TRBD1 is a possible D gene (5 bases). Germline values: CDR1 SGHTA, CDR2 FQGTGA. Trimming took 5 bases from V and 6 from J, leaving 13 bases between them. This CDR3 comprises 14 residues. The DNA for the CDR3 is TGTGCCAGCAGCATCACTCCAGGGTCCGGGGAGCTGTTTTTT. Translating it yields CASSITPGSGELFF.

This rearrangement joins TRBV14 to TRBJ2-3; D is ambiguous. Trimming shortened V by 0 bases and J by 14 bases, and 9 bases separated the two germline ends. Germline CDR1 reads SGHDN; CDR2 reads FVKESK. The CDR3 totals 11 residues. The CDR3 coding sequence is TGTGCCAGCAGCCAAGAGACAAACGCGTATTTT. This gives the protein CASSQETNAYF.

Only a few counts were recorded for this clonotype. The chain employs TRBV7-2 and TRBJ2-5; no firm D call. Trimming removed 7 bases at V and 1 base at J, with 10 bases between. The CDR3 extends over 13 amino acids. CDR1 and CDR2 (germline): SGHTA, FQGNSA. CDR3 in amino acids: CASTRNPQETQYF. DNA for the CDR3: TGTGCCAGCACACGAAATCCCCAAGAGACCCAGTACTTC.

The V gene is TRBV9, the J gene TRBJ2-2; tentatively, D is TRBD2 (6 bases). V was trimmed by 0 bases and J by 5 bases, leaving 11 bases between them. The CDR3 spans 15 residues. Germline V gene sequence: CDR1 SGDLS, CDR2 YYNGEE. The CDR3 region is CASSVDGSSTGELFF. The CDR3 coding sequence is TGTGCCAGCAGCGTAGACGGGAGTAGTACCGGGGAGCTGTTTTTT.

This clonotype was counted only a few times. The chain links TRBV28 to TRBJ2-7, with D unclear. This CDR3 is built from 16 residues. Trimming took off 5 bases at V and 4 bases at J, with 21 bases between the two ends. The germline CDR1 and CDR2 sequences are MDHEN and SYDVKM. CDR3 loop: CASSPLGPETLYEQYF. The CDR3 bases are TGTGCCAGCAGTCCCCTCGGGCCGGAGACACTTTACGAGCAGTACTTC.

There are a few counts of this clonotype. The chain recombines TRBV20-1 with TRBJ1-4; TRBD1 might be the D (5 bases). Germline V gene data show CDR1 as DFQATT and CDR2 as SNEGSKA (reference sequence). The CDR3 spans 15 residues. V was clipped by 0 bases and J by 4 bases, with 12 bases between them. The chain's CDR3 is CSARDPGRVNEKLFF. The CDR3 DNA is TGCAGTGCTAGAGACCCCGGCAGGGTTAATGAAAAACTGTTTTTT.

DNA for the CDR3: TGTGCCAGCAGCTTAAGGACAGGGACCCCCCAAGAGACCCAGTACTTC. Residues: CASSLRTGTPQETQYF. J is TRBJ2-5 and V is TRBV7-8; 8 nucleotides align to TRBD1. The germline CDR1 and CDR2 sequences are SGHVS and FQNEAQ. The CDR3 runs 16 residues. Unmatched junction bases numbered 6, after V lost 2 bases and J lost 1 base.

This clonotype was observed many times. The gene calls are TRBV7-8 and TRBJ2-7, with D unresolved. V lost 4 bases, J lost 1 base, and 5 bases lay in between. CDR1 and CDR2 (germline): SGHVS, FQNEAQ. The CDR3 contains 12 residues. CDR3: CASSSASYEQYF. The CDR3 coding sequence is TGTGCCAGCAGCTCCGCGTCCTACGAGCAGTACTTC.

In its sample, this clonotype was seen a few times. The gene calls are TRBV6-1 and TRBJ2-1, with TRBD2 identical over 9 bases. V shed 3 bases, J shed 9 bases, and the junction held 9 bases outside the gene matches. Germline V gives CDR1 MNHNS, CDR2 SASEGT. The CDR3 is 15 amino acids. Here the CDR3 DNA reads TGTGCCAGCAGTGACCCGGGACTAGCCGTCGCTGAGCAGTTCTTC. Translation: CASSDPGLAVAEQFF.

This rearrangement joins TRBV6-2 or TRBV6-3 to TRBJ2-3; maybe TRBD2 (7 bases). Germline values: CDR1 MNHEY, CDR2 SVGEGT. The CDR3 sequence is 13 residues long. The germline V and J ends were trimmed by 10 bases and 1 base, with 12 bases remaining between them. The CDR3 coding sequence is TGTGCCAACCGGGGGGCCGGCACAGATACGCAGTATTTT. Translating it yields CANRGAGTDTQYF.

This clonotype has at least ten counts. The rearrangement uses TRBV5-1 and TRBJ2-3; tentatively, D is TRBD1 (5 bases). The V gene's germline CDR1 is SGHRS and CDR2 YFSETQ. Trimming cost V 4 bases and J 0 bases, with 27 bases left between them. The CDR3 contains 20 residues. The CDR3 loop is CASSVPRVRVEPFSTDTQYF. CDR3 sequence (DNA): TGCGCCAGCAGCGTCCCCAGGGTCCGGGTGGAACCATTCAGCACAGATACGCAGTATTTT.

V gene TRBV19 combines with J gene TRBJ2-4, with D perhaps matching TRBD1 (5 bases). The germline V and J ends were trimmed by 3 bases and 2 bases, with 11 bases remaining between them. Looked up from germline, CDR1 is LNHDA and CDR2 is SQIVND (reference sequence). CDR3 length equals 15 residues. This CDR3 is CASSIIRATKNIQYF. The CDR3 bases are TGTGCCAGTAGTATTATCAGGGCAACCAAAAACATTCAGTACTTC.

The chain has TRBV7-3 and TRBJ2-3; TRBD1 matches 8 bases. The J segment lost 6 bases and the V segment lost 5 bases, leaving 7 bases of the junction unmatched. The CDR3 contains 14 residues. Germline values: CDR1 SGHTA, CDR2 FQGTGA. CDR3 DNA: TGTGCCAGCAGCCCGGGACAGGAGTGGGATACGCAGTATTTT. Translation: CASSPGQEWDTQYF.

The CDR3 sequence: CASSLDEGGGYNEQFF. Here the CDR3 DNA reads TGCGCCAGCAGCTTGGACGAGGGGGGGGGCTACAATGAGCAGTTCTTC. J is TRBJ2-1 and V is TRBV5-1, with D perhaps TRBD2 (7 bases). CDR1 is SGHRS, CDR2 YFSETQ, per germline. V was shortened by 0 bases and J by 3 bases, with 13 bases between the two germline ends. This CDR3 contains 16 residues.

The genes are TRBV20-1 and TRBJ1-5; D perhaps matches TRBD1 (5 bases). Between the trimmed V and J ends, which lost 6 bases and 7 bases, there was a span of 16 bases. This CDR3 spans 13 amino acids. Germline V gives CDR1 DFQATT, CDR2 SNEGSKA (reference sequence). CDR3 nucleotides: TGCAGTGCCCAGTCGACAGTAAGGCAGCCCCAGCATTTT. It encodes CSAQSTVRQPQHF.

The rearrangement joins TRBV5-1 to TRBJ2-7, with 9 positions matching TRBD1. The CDR3 sequence is 14 residues long. The ends lost 7 bases at V and 9 bases at J; junction bases unmatched: 14. The germline V gene encodes CDR1 SGHRS and CDR2 YFSETQ. The chain's CDR3 is CASGTGTGSSRQYF. The CDR3 DNA reads as TGCGCCAGCGGCACCGGGACAGGGTCATCTAGGCAGTACTTC.

The genes are TRBV4-2 and TRBJ2-1; no firm D call. Trimming removed 4 bases at V and 8 bases at J, with 15 bases between. The CDR3 has 14 residues. Germline V gene lookup returns CDR1 LGHNA and CDR2 YNFKEQ. The CDR3 loop is CASSLGRIYYEQFF. The CDR3 DNA sequence: TGTGCCAGCAGCCTAGGGCGCATTTATTATGAGCAGTTCTTC.